The 22 T cell receptor beta chains in this list originate from one sample, sequenced in a study of blood T cell repertoires in COVID-19. The table came from immunoSEQ multiplex PCR; TCRdb's copy has only in-frame clones and leaves some out. Of about 140,000 clones listed, more than 70% were seen once; the top ten hold 5.5%. Sequences were obtained from PBMCs or T cells enriched from blood (not recorded which). These receptors all stem from a middle-aged man with acute COVID-19.

This sequence joins TRBV19 and TRBJ1-1; 10 bases are a match to TRBD1. After removal of 6 bases from V and 4 bases from J, the junction contained 14 bases not matched to a gene. The germline gives CDR1 LNHDA, CDR2 SQIVND (reference sequence). The CDR3 covers 17 residues. The CDR3 loop reads CASRPTGGESGGTEAFF. The CDR3 bases are TGTGCCAGTAGACCGACAGGGGGCGAAAGTGGGGGCACTGAAGCTTTCTTT. Full variable domain (outside the CDR3, taken from reference TRBV19 and TRBJ1-1): DGGITQSPKYLFRKEGQNVTLSCEQNLNHDAMYWYRQDPGQGLRLIYYSQIVNDFQKGDIAEGYSVSREKKESFPLTVTSAQKNPTAFYLCASRPTGGESGGTEAFFGQGTRLTVV.

V is TRBV6-6 and J is TRBJ1-3; D call uncertain. V was shortened by 1 base and J by 0 bases, with 10 bases between the two germline ends. The CDR3 extends over 16 amino acids. Germline CDR1 reads MNHNY; CDR2 reads SVGAGI (reference sequence). The CDR3 DNA sequence: TGTGCCAGCAGTTACTGGGTACAGAGCTCTGGAAACACCATATATTTT. The encoded protein is CASSYWVQSSGNTIYF.

The chain couples TRBV5-1 to TRBJ2-2; perhaps TRBD2 as D (5 bases). In germline, CDR1 is SGHRS, CDR2 YFSETQ. CDR3 length equals 15 residues. V dropped 0 bases and J dropped 4 bases, with 10 bases sitting between them. DNA for the CDR3: TGCGCCAGCAGCTTGGGGGGAGCGGTCACCGGGGAGCTGTTTTTT. The encoded protein is CASSLGGAVTGELFF.

This CDR3 is CASSLSPPIQGFISPLHF. DNA for the CDR3: TGTGCCAGCAGTTTATCCCCCCCTATACAGGGGTTTATTTCACCCCTCCACTTT. The genes are TRBV27 and TRBJ1-6, with 7 bases fitting TRBD1. CDR1 is MNHEY, CDR2 SMNVEV, per germline (reference sequence). The V and J ends lost 0 bases and 9 bases, in that order; junction bases with no gene match: 14. The CDR3 has 18 amino acids.

The chain carries TRBV3-1 (or the pseudogene TRBV3-2) and TRBJ1-4; D is ambiguous. Germline CDR1 reads LGHDT; CDR2 reads YNNKEL (reference sequence). This CDR3 contains 14 residues. V lost 1 base to trimming and J lost 7 bases, with 10 bases between them. CDR3 sequence: CASSQVGGSEKLFF. The CDR3 region has the DNA TGTGCCAGCAGCCAAGTGGGAGGAAGTGAAAAACTGTTTTTT.

This chain joins TRBV3-1 (or the pseudogene TRBV3-2) and TRBJ1-1; D is perhaps TRBD1 (5 bases). The CDR3 consists of 15 residues. The V end lost 1 base, the J end lost 8 bases, and 17 bases lay between the germline ends. Per germline, CDR1 LGHDT and CDR2 YNNKEL (reference sequence). The CDR3 is CASSQGGLGRVEAFF. CDR3 coding DNA: TGTGCCAGCAGCCAAGGGGGCTTGGGCAGGGTCGAAGCTTTCTTT.

The chain recombines TRBV7-9 with TRBJ1-5; 7 bases align to TRBD1. The CDR3 contains 14 residues. V lost 4 bases and J lost 5; bases outside the gene matches: 5. Germline V CDR1 and CDR2: SEHNR, FQNEAQ (reference sequence). The CDR3 bases are TGTGCCAGCAGCTCGTCACAGGGGCATCAGCCCCAGCATTTT. Its protein is CASSSSQGHQPQHF.

This chain joins TRBV15 and TRBJ2-7; 8 bases are shared with TRBD1. This CDR3 region has 15 residues. Germline V lookup: CDR1 LNHNV, CDR2 YYDKDF (reference sequence). With V trimmed by 5 bases and J by 7 bases, 13 bases remained unmatched. DNA for the CDR3: TGTGCCACCAGCCATTGGGAGACAGGGGCGGGGGAGCAGTACTTC. Its protein product is CATSHWETGAGEQYF. The full variable domain, rest sourced from reference TRBV15 and TRBJ2-7, is DAMVIQNPRYQVTQFGKPVTLSCSQTLNHNVMYWYQQKSSQAPKLLFHYYDKDFNNEADTPDNFQSRRPNTSFCFLDIRSPGLGDTAMYLCATSHWETGAGEQYFGPGTRLTVT.

This clone came up once. This sequence joins TRBV29-1 and TRBJ2-5, with D hard to call. Germline values: CDR1 SQVTM, CDR2 ANQGSEA. CDR3 length: 13 amino acids. Trimming cost V 5 bases and J 0 bases, with 10 bases left between them. CDR3 nucleotide sequence: TGCAGCGTTCACAATGGTGACCAAGAGACCCAGTACTTC. Its protein is CSVHNGDQETQYF.

This chain connects TRBV30 to TRBJ2-7, with D perhaps matching TRBD1 (5 bases). The CDR3 contains 13 residues. Trimming left V 2 bases short and J 4 bases short, with 12 bases between. Germline V gives CDR1 GTSNPN, CDR2 SVGIG (reference sequence). CDR3 protein: CAWSRAGNYEQYF. DNA of the CDR3: TGTGCCTGGAGTCGGGCAGGGAATTACGAGCAGTACTTC. The complete variable domain, with remaining parts taken from reference TRBV30 and TRBJ2-7, reads SQTIHQWPATLVQPVGSPLSLECTVEGTSNPNLYWYRQAAGRGLQLLFYSVGIGQISSEVPQNLSASRPQDRQFILSSKKLLLSDSGFYLCAWSRAGNYEQYFGPGTRLTVT.

The genes are TRBV5-8 and TRBJ2-1, with 8 nucleotides matching TRBD1. Germline V gives CDR1 SGHTS, CDR2 YDEGEE. Germline trimming cut 0 bases from V and 4 bases from J; bases unmatched to any gene: 3. The CDR3 spans 15 residues. The CDR3 DNA reads TGTGCCAGCAGCTTGGGACAGGGGAGGTACAATGAGCAGTTCTTC. Amino acids: CASSLGQGRYNEQFF.

This rearrangement joins TRBV11-3 to TRBJ2-1; 7 bases match TRBD1. The CDR3 length is 17 residues. V lost 5 bases to trimming and J lost 2 bases; unmatched junction nucleotides: 12. Germline CDR1 SGHNT, CDR2 YENEEA. For the CDR3, the DNA is TGTGCCAGCAGCCCATTTCCCTCACAGGGGACCTACAATGAGCAGTTCTTC. Translated: CASSPFPSQGTYNEQFF.

The J gene is TRBJ2-7, the V gene TRBV5-1; TRBD1 matches at 7 bases. V was pared by 4 bases and J by 2 bases, with 3 bases of the junction left unmatched. Per germline, CDR1 SGHRS and CDR2 YFSETQ. The CDR3 has 13 amino acids. The CDR3 DNA reads as TGCGCCAGCAGCGACAGGGATCCCTACGAGCAGTACTTC. Its translation: CASSDRDPYEQYF. Full variable domain (rest looked up from reference TRBV5-1 and TRBJ2-7): KAGVTQTPRYLIKTRGQQVTLSCSPISGHRSVSWYQQTPGQGLQFLFEYFSETQRNKGNFPGRFSGRQFSNSRSEMNVSTLELGDSALYLCASSDRDPYEQYFGPGTRLTVT.

The rearrangement links TRBV7-8 to TRBJ2-5; 11 positions match TRBD1. CDR3 length: 16 residues. Germline assignment: CDR1 SGHVS and CDR2 FQNEAQ. Unmatched junction bases numbered 8, after V lost 4 bases and J lost 4 bases. This CDR3 is CASSSLGTGGPETQYF. CDR3 nucleotides: TGTGCCAGCAGCTCCCTTGGGACAGGGGGGCCAGAGACCCAGTACTTC. The variable domain in full, with the rest retrieved from reference TRBV7-8 and TRBJ2-5, is GAGVSQSPRYKVAKRGQDVALRCDPISGHVSLFWYQQALGQGPEFLTYFQNEAQLDKSGLPSDRFFAERPEGSVSTLKIQRTQQEDSAVYLCASSSLGTGGPETQYFGPGTRLLVL.

The rearrangement uses TRBV3-1 (or the pseudogene TRBV3-2) and TRBJ2-5; 7 positions match TRBD1. The CDR3 loop spans 15 amino acids. The germline gives CDR1 LGHDT, CDR2 YNNKEL (reference sequence). Trimming at V came to 1 base and at J to 5 bases, leaving 7 bases not matched to a gene. The CDR3 loop reads CASSQAGQVGETQYF. In DNA, the CDR3 is TGTGCCAGCAGCCAAGCAGGACAGGTAGGGGAGACCCAGTACTTC.

The chain carries TRBV27 and TRBJ2-1; 9 bases map to TRBD2. V lost 5 bases to trimming and J lost 5 bases; unmatched junction nucleotides: 7. The germline CDR1 and CDR2 sequences are MNHEY and SMNVEV (reference sequence). The length of the CDR3 is 15 residues. The CDR3 DNA reads as TGTGCCAGCAGTATACTAGCGGGCGACAACAATGAGCAGTTCTTC. It translates to CASSILAGDNNEQFF.

CDR3 region: CASGRLRDEQYF. The CDR3 DNA is TGTGCCAGCGGCCGGCTGAGGGACGAGCAGTACTTC. This chain connects TRBV28 to TRBJ2-7; weak D call: TRBD2 (5 bases). CDR3 size: 12 residues. CDR1 MDHEN and CDR2 SYDVKM come from the germline V gene. The V end lost 8 bases, the J end lost 5 bases, and 13 bases lay between the germline ends.

The rearrangement links TRBV19 to TRBJ1-2; possibly TRBD1 for D (5 bases). Trimming shortened V by 3 bases and J by 2 bases, and 13 bases separated the two germline ends. Looked up from germline, CDR1 is LNHDA and CDR2 is SQIVND (reference sequence). The length of the CDR3 is 15 residues. CDR3 residues: CASSIVAGYNYGYTF. The CDR3 coding sequence is TGTGCCAGTAGTATTGTCGCAGGGTACAACTATGGCTACACCTTC. Together with reference TRBV19 and TRBJ1-2, the CDR3 gives the full variable domain: DGGITQSPKYLFRKEGQNVTLSCEQNLNHDAMYWYRQDPGQGLRLIYYSQIVNDFQKGDIAEGYSVSREKKESFPLTVTSAQKNPTAFYLCASSIVAGYNYGYTFGSGTRLTVV.

This chain uses TRBV6-5 with TRBJ2-1; no clear D. The CDR3 spans 13 residues. With 7 bases removed from V and 0 bases from J, the gap between germline ends came to 7 bases. Germline V lookup: CDR1 MNHEY, CDR2 SVGAGI. The CDR3, as DNA: TGTGCCAGCAAGGAGAGCTCCTACAATGAGCAGTTCTTC. Its protein product is CASKESSYNEQFF.

The J gene is TRBJ2-1, the V gene TRBV28; TRBD2 is a possible D gene (6 bases). CDR3 length: 16 amino acids. Per the germline V gene, CDR1 is MDHEN and CDR2 is SYDVKM. Trimming stripped 4 bases from V and 3 bases from J, with 16 bases between. CDR3 DNA: TGTGCCAGCAGTTCATTAGTTTCGGGAGTCTACAATGAGCAGTTCTTC. Amino acids: CASSSLVSGVYNEQFF.

As DNA, the CDR3 is TGCGCCAGCAGCCCCCACCAGAGCACAGATACGCAGTATTTT. The encoded protein is CASSPHQSTDTQYF. This sequence joins TRBV4-1 and TRBJ2-3; D unresolved. There are 14 residues in the CDR3. Between the trimmed V and J ends, which lost 4 bases and 0 bases, there was a span of 8 bases. From germline, CDR1 is MGHRA and CDR2 YSYEKL.

CDR3 sequence: CATSRGRLTGEGEKLFF. The CDR3 coding sequence is TGTGCCACCAGCAGAGGACGTCTGACAGGGGAAGGGGAAAAACTGTTTTTT. The chain has TRBV15 and TRBJ1-4; the match to TRBD1 covers 8 bases. The CDR3 has 17 residues. The junction had 12 bases not matched to a gene; V was cut back by 1 base and J by 8 bases. Germline CDR1 and CDR2: LNHNV and YYDKDF (reference sequence). The full variable domain, rest sourced from reference TRBV15 and TRBJ1-4, is DAMVIQNPRYQVTQFGKPVTLSCSQTLNHNVMYWYQQKSSQAPKLLFHYYDKDFNNEADTPDNFQSRRPNTSFCFLDIRSPGLGDTAMYLCATSRGRLTGEGEKLFFGSGTQLSVL.